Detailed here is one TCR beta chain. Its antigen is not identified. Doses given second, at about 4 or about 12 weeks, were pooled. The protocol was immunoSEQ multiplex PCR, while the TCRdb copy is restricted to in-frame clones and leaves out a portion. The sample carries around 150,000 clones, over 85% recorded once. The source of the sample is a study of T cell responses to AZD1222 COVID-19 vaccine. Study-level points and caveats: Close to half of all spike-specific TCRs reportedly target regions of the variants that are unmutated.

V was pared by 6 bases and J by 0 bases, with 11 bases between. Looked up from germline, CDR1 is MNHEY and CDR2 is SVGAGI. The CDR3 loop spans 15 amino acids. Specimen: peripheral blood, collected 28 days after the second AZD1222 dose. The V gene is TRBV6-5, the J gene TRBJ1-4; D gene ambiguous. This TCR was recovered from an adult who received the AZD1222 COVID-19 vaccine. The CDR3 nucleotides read TGTGCCAGCAGATTCTCAGCAGCAACTAATGAAAAACTGTTTTTT. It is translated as CASRFSAATNEKLFF.